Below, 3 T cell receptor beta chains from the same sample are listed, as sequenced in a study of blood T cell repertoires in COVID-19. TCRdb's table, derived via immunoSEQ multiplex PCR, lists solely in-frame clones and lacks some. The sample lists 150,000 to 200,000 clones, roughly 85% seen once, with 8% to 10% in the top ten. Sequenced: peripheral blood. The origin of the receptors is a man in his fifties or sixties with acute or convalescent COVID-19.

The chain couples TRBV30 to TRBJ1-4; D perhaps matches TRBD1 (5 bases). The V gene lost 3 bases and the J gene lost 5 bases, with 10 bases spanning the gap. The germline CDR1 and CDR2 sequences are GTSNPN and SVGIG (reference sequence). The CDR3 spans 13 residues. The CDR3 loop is CAWRGRGNEKLFF. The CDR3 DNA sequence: TGTGCCTGGAGGGGGCGGGGAAATGAAAAACTGTTTTTT.

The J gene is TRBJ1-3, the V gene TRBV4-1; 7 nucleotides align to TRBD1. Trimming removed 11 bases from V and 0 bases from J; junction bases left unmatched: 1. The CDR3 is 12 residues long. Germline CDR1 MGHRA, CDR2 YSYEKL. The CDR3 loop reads CAHRGSGNTIYF. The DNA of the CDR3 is TGCGCCCACAGGGGCTCTGGAAACACCATATATTTT.

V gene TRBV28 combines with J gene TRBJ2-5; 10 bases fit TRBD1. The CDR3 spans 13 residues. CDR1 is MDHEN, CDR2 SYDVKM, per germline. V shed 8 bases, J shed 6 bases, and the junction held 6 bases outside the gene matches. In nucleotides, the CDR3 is TGTGCCAGCTCTGGGACAGGGGTAAAGACCCAGTACTTC. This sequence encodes CASSGTGVKTQYF.